The entry below describes one T cell receptor beta chain. What antigen it recognizes has not been identified. It has no much larger one-base neighbor in the sample; base qualities were not kept. This sample was taken from a study of blood T cell repertoires in COVID-19 (dated by TCRdb to about 2020). For the study in its entirety: Collaborator samples came from the United States, Italy and Spain and covered acute and convalescent phases of COVID-19. The sample metadata nearly always contained a de-identified subject ID, COVID-19 status, age in years and sex. The prospective study material was composed of cDNA or gDNA derived from T cells, B-cell-depleted T cells, or PBMCs. HLA class I and class II types, where available, came from metadata supplied by the sample provider rather than from assay-based typing. Samples were obtained from the ongoing ImmuneRACE study (first 160 participants) and from over 1,000 subjects provided by 6 global collaborators. Deeply sampled blood TCRbeta repertoires from subjects exposed to, actively infected with, or recovered from COVID-19 were included in the dataset. The repertoires were released in a freely available public database intended as a resource for research on the immune response to SARS-CoV-2. Overall study results and their limits: Clinical and demographic metadata were provided uncurated, with the amount varying by source and participant.

At one collaborating source in Seattle, patients were enrolled during active infection and were followed longitudinally through the course of disease. Collaborating institutions collected whole blood in K2EDTA tubes following their own protocols. For TCRbeta analysis, collaborators shipped samples in one of three forms: frozen whole blood, isolated PBMCs, or DNA extracted from either of those sample types. TCRbeta CDR3 regions were amplified from genomic DNA using the immunoSEQ Assay, a bias-controlled multiplex PCR. On the authors' methods: Within the assay, amplification of reference gene primers was used to estimate how many nucleated cells each sample contained. To quantify the absolute abundance of each unique TCRbeta CDR3 rearrangement, sequence reads were collapsed and filtered. Productive Simpson clonality was computed per sample as the square root of Simpson's diversity index over productive rearrangements. TCRdb took over this immuneACCESS table, retaining in-frame rearrangements with V and J assigned. Such tables are incomplete; in checked studies, under half of the missing clones stem from an unresolved V gene, and the remainder is unexplained. The V and J calls and clone size are taken from that table; D and trimming were inferred from the DNA. Within this sample are 180,000 or so clones, with 75% to 85% of them counted one time only. The ten top clones hold 9.5% to 11% of the sample.

The junction carries 11 bases between V and J, which are trimmed by 7 bases and 2 bases respectively. Sequences LNHDA (CDR1) and SQIVND (CDR2) are obtained from the germline V gene (reference sequence). From the cysteine up to the phenylalanine, the CDR3 has a length of 13 residues. Of the read, only the CDR3 DNA is kept; its 39 bases are in frame from base 1. The TCR originated in a woman between 35 and 50 years old with COVID-19, enrolled during active disease. The specimen sequenced was peripheral blood. The V gene is TRBV19 and the J gene is TRBJ2-5, with TRBD2 perhaps the D gene, on 6 matching bases. The CDR3 region: CASKKGGQETQYF. The nucleotide sequence is TGTGCCAGTAAAAAGGGAGGTCAAGAGACCCAGTACTTC.